The rows below give T cell receptor beta chains drawn from one sample of a study of cytomegalovirus exposure and HLA in healthy donors. Libraries were prepared by immunoSEQ multiplex PCR; TCRdb keeps only in-frame clonotypes and omits some of them. The table shows about 200,000 clones, with around four fifths occurring only once. The sequenced material came from PBMCs. Receptors were obtained from a boy aged 2-9 years in good health and CMV-seronegative. Each CDR3 is given without its conserved first and last residue. Each record gives: V gene, CDR3 protein.

V: TRBV29-1
CDR3: SARAPMAGDTEAF

V: TRBV15
CDR3: ATSRDSPYERPSYEQY

V: TRBV7-2
CDR3: ASAKGRDLVYNEQF

V: TRBV5-5
CDR3: ASSSGTSGRAGELF

V: TRBV5-4
CDR3: ASSLDDRGPYEQY

V: TRBV6-4
CDR3: ASSEDPGSSTEAF

V: TRBV19
CDR3: ASSKGQNYQPQH

V: TRBV5-4
CDR3: ASSLEGTSTDTQY

V: TRBV6-1
CDR3: ASREQGWDQPQH

V: TRBV2
CDR3: ASRRAGGTDTQY

V: TRBV30
CDR3: AWDDTNANYGYT

V: TRBV5-1
CDR3: ASSQAERSYNEQF

V: TRBV11-3
CDR3: ASSLREAQY

V: TRBV6-1
CDR3: ASSEPTGNQPQH

V: TRBV13
CDR3: ASSLRSETQY

V: TRBV2
CDR3: ASSPGGEVGGYT

V: TRBV5-8
CDR3: ASSLRLAASTDTQY

V: TRBV11-2
CDR3: ASSFGRGLGYEQY

V: TRBV27
CDR3: ASRSQGRPQH

V: TRBV18
CDR3: ASSPQRGEKLF

V: TRBV13
CDR3: ASTEGREWDTQY

V: TRBV5-6
CDR3: ASSSQGKNTEAF

V: TRBV5-1
CDR3: ASSFGTAGNSPLH

V: TRBV7-6
CDR3: ASSETGYGYT

V: TRBV7-9
CDR3: ASSLGTQTGGMDTEAF

V: TRBV13
CDR3: ASSFGGTASSYNEQF

V: TRBV6-4
CDR3: ASSDSVAGGLDTQY

V: TRBV7-9
CDR3: ASSPPADNEKLF

V: TRBV27
CDR3: ASSPLDPNTEAF

V: TRBV7-3
CDR3: ASSFDRASPYEQY

V: TRBV10-3
CDR3: AISNRGGDYEQY

V: TRBV6-1
CDR3: ASTGTGSRTEAF

V: TRBV30
CDR3: AWSPRLAPEETQY

V: TRBV7-9
CDR3: ASSPGRGKGNIQY

V: TRBV5-1
CDR3: ASSPGQIGGCEQY

V: TRBV27
CDR3: ASSFKYTGQGEQY

V: TRBV11-2
CDR3: ASSLGTGDNSPLH